This T cell receptor (beta chain) was retrieved from a study of blood T cell repertoires in COVID-19. Study summary: Recovery among Cohort 3 donors was established by two negative PCRs, clearance, or symptom resolution. Sources were T cells, B-cell-depleted T cells, or PBMCs; the material itself was cDNA or gDNA. Both acute and convalescent COVID-19 samples were obtained from the United States, Italy and Spain.

Some clones are missing from TCRdb's copy, which holds only in-frame ones; the method was immunoSEQ multiplex PCR. The sample yields fewer than 200,000 clones, 86% seen once. Individuals aged about 18 to 90 years were recruited from around 22 US areas. Germline assignment: CDR1 MNHNS and CDR2 SASEGT. V gave up 4 bases and J gave up 2 bases; unmatched junction bases: 5. This CDR3 is built from 16 residues. Sequences were obtained from PBMCs or T cells enriched from blood (not recorded which). The chain couples TRBV6-1 to TRBJ2-5, with 12 bases aligning to TRBD2. The source is a woman in her thirties or forties in a cohort exposed to, infected with or recovered from COVID-19 (not recorded which). The CDR3 here is CASSVASGRGQETQYF. The DNA of the CDR3 is TGTGCCAGCAGTGTCGCTAGCGGGAGGGGACAAGAGACCCAGTACTTC.